The clone carrying this TCR beta chain was counted at least ten times. The record originates from a study of regulatory T cells in long-lasting Graves disease. Indicated time point: newly diagnosed GD, antithyroid drugs for less than 3 months. With RNA extracted from PBMCs as input, the TCR library was made. V shed 5 bases and J 3 bases; nucleotides not matched to a gene: 5. Germline V lookup: CDR1 SGHTA, CDR2 FQGNSA. This CDR3 is built from 15 residues. Through Arm-PCR of CDR3 regions and iRepertoire HTBI primers, TCR beta libraries were built. TCRdb fed the multiplex PCR reads into MiXCR, producing one record per CDR3 protein. Here the sample spans 540,000 or so distinct CDR3 sequences, 13% being singletons. These data were also reused for a study on T cells in Graves' hyperthyroidism and ophthalmopathy.

The source material was peripheral blood mononuclear cells (PBMCs), sampled at new diagnosis, from a patient treated with antithyroid drugs. J is TRBJ2-5 and V is TRBV7-2, with 11 bases matching TRBD2. This clonotype originated in a man in his thirties or forties with Graves disease. This CDR3 reads CASSRELAGEETQYF. In nucleotides, the CDR3 is TGTGCCAGCAGCAGAGAACTAGCGGGGGAAGAGACCCAGTACTTC.